This record looks at one T cell receptor (gamma chain) sequence and its context. This specimen includes other DNA sequences encoding the same CDR3. TCRdb re-called the RT-PCR reads with CATT. The table includes approximately 3,700 gamma-chain clones, nearly 5% detected once. The germline CDR1 and CDR2 sequences are GITISATS and ISYDGTV (reference sequence). The V gene end was trimmed by 12 bases and the J gene end by 4 bases; junction bases not matched to a gene: 3. The length of the CDR3 is 13 residues. This record belongs to a study of gamma-delta T cells after stem cell transplantation. The clonotype originates from a human donor. It is not recorded whose cells these are; they may come from a transplant donor. V and J are TRGV9 and TRGJP. Sequencing was done on a sample of gamma-delta T cells. Here the CDR3 DNA reads TGTGCCCTTCAAGAGTTGGGCAAAAAAATCAAGGTATTT. Translated: CALQELGKKIKVF.